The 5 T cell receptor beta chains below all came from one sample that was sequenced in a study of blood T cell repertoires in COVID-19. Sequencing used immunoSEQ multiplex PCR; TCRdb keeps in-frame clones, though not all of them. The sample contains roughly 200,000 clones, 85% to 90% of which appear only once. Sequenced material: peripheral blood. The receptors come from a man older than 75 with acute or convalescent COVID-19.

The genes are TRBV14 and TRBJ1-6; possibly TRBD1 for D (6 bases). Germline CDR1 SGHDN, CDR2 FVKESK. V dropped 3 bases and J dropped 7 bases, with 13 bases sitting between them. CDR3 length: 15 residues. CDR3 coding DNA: TGTGCCAGCAGCCAGCAAAGGACAGTCAATTCACCCCTCCACTTT. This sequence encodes CASSQQRTVNSPLHF.

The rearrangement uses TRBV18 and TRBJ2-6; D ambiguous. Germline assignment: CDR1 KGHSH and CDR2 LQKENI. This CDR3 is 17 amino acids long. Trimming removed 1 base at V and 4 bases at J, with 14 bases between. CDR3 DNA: TGTGCCAGCTCACCACAGGCGGTACATCGGGGGGCCAACGTCCTGACTTTC. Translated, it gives CASSPQAVHRGANVLTF.

CDR3 amino acids: CATRASGRSNEQFF. DNA of the CDR3: TGTGCCACCCGGGCTAGCGGGAGATCGAATGAGCAGTTCTTC. This chain links TRBV24-1 with TRBJ2-1; TRBD2 matches 10 bases. V lost 9 bases, J lost 7 bases, and 8 bases stayed unmatched. The CDR3 totals 14 residues. Germline CDR1 reads KGHDR; CDR2 reads SFDVKD.

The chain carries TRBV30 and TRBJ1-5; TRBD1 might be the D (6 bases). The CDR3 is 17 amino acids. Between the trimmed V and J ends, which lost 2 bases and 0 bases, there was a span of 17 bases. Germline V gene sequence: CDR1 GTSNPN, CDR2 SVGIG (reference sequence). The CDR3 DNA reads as TGTGCCTGGAGTAGGGGGATGGACCCGAATAGCAATCAGCCCCAGCATTTT. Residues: CAWSRGMDPNSNQPQHF. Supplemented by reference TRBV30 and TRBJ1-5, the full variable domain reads SQTIHQWPATLVQPVGSPLSLECTVEGTSNPNLYWYRQAAGRGLQLLFYSVGIGQISSEVPQNLSASRPQDRQFILSSKKLLLSDSGFYLCAWSRGMDPNSNQPQHFGDGTRLSIL.

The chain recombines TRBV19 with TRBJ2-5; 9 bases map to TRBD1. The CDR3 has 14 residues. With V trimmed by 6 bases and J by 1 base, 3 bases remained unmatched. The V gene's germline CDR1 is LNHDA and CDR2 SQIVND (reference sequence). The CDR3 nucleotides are TGTGCCAGTAGCATACAGGGGGCCCAAGAGACCCAGTACTTC. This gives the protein CASSIQGAQETQYF.